This T cell receptor (beta chain) appears in the sequencing data of a study of cytomegalovirus exposure and HLA in healthy donors. The CDR3 loop spans 16 amino acids. V lost 6 bases and J 0 bases, leaving 12 bases between the germline ends. Germline V CDR1 and CDR2: LNHDA, SQIVND (reference sequence). PCR was performed using 60 Vbeta and 13 Jbeta primers. The table came from immunoSEQ multiplex PCR; TCRdb's copy has only in-frame clones and leaves some out. The data hold tens of thousands of clones, with around 75% observed a single time. Whole-study results and caveats: Among the most significant clusters, several appeared linked to common viral pathogens in a later analysis. Accounts indicate the classifier identified cytomegalovirus status with strong specificity and sensitivity. Most subjects had HLA-A and HLA-B alleles reportedly predicted accurately by TCR beta sequences.

This clone has more than one count but fewer than ten. What it binds is unknown. Specimen: PBMCs. This chain connects TRBV19 to TRBJ2-6; tentative D call: TRBD1 (6 bases). The receptor's source is a woman in her twenties or thirties in good health and CMV-seropositive. CDR3 residues: CASSQPTGSGANVLTF. In DNA form, the CDR3 reads TGTGCCAGTAGCCAACCGACAGGCTCTGGGGCCAACGTCCTGACTTTC.